The 3 T cell receptor beta chains presented below share a single source sample, sequenced in a study of blood T cells in healthy people across ages. Using a J-beta primer mix together with a sample-barcoded 5' primer, a second PCR was run for roughly 6 to 12 cycles. Each CDR3 protein is one row after TCRdb ran MiXCR on the 5' RACE reads. The sample has just under 750,000 distinct CDR3 sequences, 22% seen once. The source material was blood. The receptor source for this set is a man aged 65-85 years in good health.

The chain recombines TRBV13 with TRBJ2-5; 9 nucleotides line up with TRBD2. Near its end, the DNA agrees better with TRBJ2-1, so the J call may be wrong. Looked up from germline, CDR1 is PRHDT and CDR2 is FYEKMQ (reference sequence). There are 16 residues in the CDR3. CDR3 sequence reads: CASSLVRLAGSNEQFF. In DNA, the CDR3 is TGTGCCAGCAGCCTAGTTCGGCTAGCGGGGAGCAATGAGCAGTTCTTC.

This clonotype was detected only a few times. The V call is TRBV5-1, the J call TRBJ2-1; no clear D. The CDR3 has 14 amino acids. Looked up from germline, CDR1 is SGHRS and CDR2 is YFSETQ. Trimming left V 0 bases short and J 5 bases short, with 9 bases between. CDR3 amino acids: CASSLEPRNNEQFF. The CDR3 DNA reads as TGCGCCAGCAGCTTGGAGCCGCGCAACAATGAGCAGTTCTTC.

CDR3 in DNA: TGCGCCAGCAGTCACCTGGGAGAGGGGACCTACGAGCAGTACTTC. This gives the protein CASSHLGEGTYEQYF. The chain has TRBV23-1 and TRBJ2-7, with D perhaps being TRBD1 or TRBD2 (5 bases each). TRBV23-1 is an open reading frame, and its role is uncertain. The length of the CDR3 is 15 residues. Trimming left V 3 bases short and J 2 bases short, with 14 bases between.